The rows below give T cell receptor beta chains drawn from one sample of a study of T cells in Graves' hyperthyroidism and ophthalmopathy. TCRdb reprocessed the multiplex PCR reads with MiXCR, giving one entry per CDR3 protein. This sample has more than 500,000 distinct CDR3 sequences, with about 16% found just once. The sequenced material came from blood. The receptor set was obtained from a woman in her 30s with Graves' ophthalmopathy. CDR3s include the opening cysteine and the closing phenylalanine or tryptophan. Some rows have no size entry. The others give once, few or many, or a class for an expanded clone.

j_call clone_size v_call cdr3_aa
TRBJ1-2 few TRBV13 CASSFGTGGHGYTF
TRBJ2-7 - TRBV9 CASSVDSGSYEQYF
TRBJ2-5 - TRBV7-2 CASSFGGSSWETQYF
TRBJ1-4 - TRBV20-1 CSAYPTATNEKLFF
TRBJ1-3 - TRBV6-5 CASSYALGSSGNTIYF
TRBJ2-7 few TRBV12-5 CASGLVPRTGPTYEQYF
TRBJ2-2 - TRBV7-2 CASSQRDPSGELFF
TRBJ2-1 many TRBV12-3/TRBV12-4 CASTAGRAEQFF
TRBJ2-3 few TRBV9 CASSVAPSADTDTQYF
TRBJ2-1 many TRBV7-2 CASSFGGDEQFF
TRBJ2-7 many TRBV30 CAWGGRGSNEQYF
TRBJ2-1 many TRBV5-1 CASTGTSGTYSYNEQFF
TRBJ2-1 many TRBV20-1 CSARVPKTSGRDNEQFF
TRBJ2-5 - TRBV20-1 CSASSSGSWSQTQYF
TRBJ2-5 few TRBV7-3 CASSPTLGGETQYF
TRBJ2-1 many TRBV27 CASTQSGTGYNEQFF
TRBJ2-6 few TRBV14 CASSQVVVSGANVLTF
TRBJ2-1 many TRBV5-1 CASSLDRGLYNEQFF
TRBJ2-5 many TRBV12-3/TRBV12-4 CASSLGHPGTQYF
TRBJ2-7 - TRBV6-1 CASSDIAYEQYF
TRBJ2-2 many TRBV3-1 CASTRRGTGELFF
TRBJ1-1 - TRBV19 CASSIGGTGTEAFF
TRBJ2-5 few TRBV27 CASGYTVQETQYF
TRBJ2-7 many TRBV28 CASSFGGWHEQYF
TRBJ1-6 few TRBV20-1 CSAKKGQFNSPLHF
TRBJ2-7 - TRBV15 CATSRDYPYEQYF
TRBJ2-3 many TRBV20-1 CSARARGAGGSTDTQYF
TRBJ2-7 many TRBV6-1 CASTGGSTHEQYF
TRBJ2-5 few TRBV6-1 CAVLLGETQYF
TRBJ2-3 - TRBV7-2 CASSLGGGRGRDTQYF
TRBJ2-7 few TRBV30 CAWSVVREQYF
TRBJ2-5 many TRBV7-2 CASSLQGSEAQYF
TRBJ2-5 many TRBV7-9 CASSPGRQGSEETQYF
TRBJ2-5 - TRBV10-3 CAISAGLQETQYF
TRBJ2-7 many TRBV5-1 CASSLSGGAYEQYF
TRBJ2-6 few TRBV5-1 CASSLSTGGAGANVLTF
TRBJ2-3 - TRBV7-9 CASSRWTDTQYF